These T cell receptor beta chains were read from a single sample in a study of T cells in Graves' hyperthyroidism and ophthalmopathy. Each CDR3 protein is one row after TCRdb ran MiXCR on the multiplex PCR reads. The sample lists hundreds of thousands of distinct CDR3 sequences, around 21% occurring once. The sample comprised blood. These receptor sequences come from a man aged 25-45 years with Graves' ophthalmopathy. The CDR3 runs from the conserved cysteine through the conserved F or W. The D gene is left open where the match is weak. Clone size is stated in some rows and not others, as once, few, many or a class when expanded.

d_gene	v_gene	abundance	j_gene	CDR3nt	CDR3aa
.	TRBV24-1	.	TRBJ1-2	TGTGCCACCAGTGCCTCGGACAGACTAAACTATGGCTACACCTTC	CATSASDRLNYGYTF
.	TRBV28	many	TRBJ2-7	TGTGCCAGCAGCCTGGGCAGCGTATTCGCCTACGAGCAGTACTTC	CASSLGSVFAYEQYF
.	TRBV4-3	.	TRBJ1-1	TGCGCCAGCAGCCAAGACGGGGCGACAGCTTTCTTT	CASSQDGATAFF
.	TRBV7-2	once	TRBJ2-7	TGTGCCAGCAGCTTACCGAGCGTGAACGAGCAGTACTTC	CASSLPSVNEQYF
.	TRBV28	.	TRBJ2-2	TGTGCCAGCAGTTTACTAACCCGGTCTGGCACCGGGGAGCTGTTTTTT	CASSLLTRSGTGELFF
.	TRBV28	.	TRBJ2-4	TGTGCCAGCAGTTTTTCATGGGACATTCAGTACTTC	CASSFSWDIQYF
.	TRBV7-9	many	TRBJ1-1	TGTGCCAGCAGCTTAGGAGACGGTGCTGTTGCTTTCTTT	CASSLGDGAVAFF
TRBD2	TRBV7-2	.	TRBJ2-1	TGTGCCAGCAGTTACGGGACTAGCGGGAGGTATAAATCCTACGAGCAGTTCTTC	CASSYGTSGRYKSYEQFF
TRBD2	TRBV27	many	TRBJ2-3	TGTGCCAGCAGTTTATCGAGTAGCGGGGGCACAGATACGCAGTATTTT	CASSLSSSGGTDTQYF
TRBD1	TRBV30	few	TRBJ2-5	TGTGCCTGGAGCATACAGGGGGAGACCCAGTACTTC	CAWSIQGETQYF
.	TRBV5-4	.	TRBJ2-1	TGTGCCAGCAGCCCCCGGTCTAGCGTCTCCGATGAGCAGTTCTTC	CASSPRSSVSDEQFF
.	TRBV29-1	.	TRBJ2-7	TGCAGCGTTGAAGAAGCAGGGTCAGGGGAGCAGTACTTC	CSVEEAGSGEQYF
TRBD2	TRBV20-1	few	TRBJ2-5	TGCAGTGCGCCCCTTGCGGGAGTACAGGAGACCCAGTACTTC	CSAPLAGVQETQYF
TRBD1	TRBV9	.	TRBJ2-4	TGTGCCAGCAGCGTAGGACAGGGCGACGTTAAAAACATTCAGTACTTC	CASSVGQGDVKNIQYF
TRBD2	TRBV2	many	TRBJ2-5	TGTGCCAGCAGTTACGGGGACCTAGCGGGAGTGTTGGAGACCCAGTACTTC	CASSYGDLAGVLETQYF
.	TRBV6-2/TRBV6-3	many	TRBJ1-2	TGTGCCAGCAGTCAACCCGGACGGCTTAACTATGGCTACACCTTC	CASSQPGRLNYGYTF